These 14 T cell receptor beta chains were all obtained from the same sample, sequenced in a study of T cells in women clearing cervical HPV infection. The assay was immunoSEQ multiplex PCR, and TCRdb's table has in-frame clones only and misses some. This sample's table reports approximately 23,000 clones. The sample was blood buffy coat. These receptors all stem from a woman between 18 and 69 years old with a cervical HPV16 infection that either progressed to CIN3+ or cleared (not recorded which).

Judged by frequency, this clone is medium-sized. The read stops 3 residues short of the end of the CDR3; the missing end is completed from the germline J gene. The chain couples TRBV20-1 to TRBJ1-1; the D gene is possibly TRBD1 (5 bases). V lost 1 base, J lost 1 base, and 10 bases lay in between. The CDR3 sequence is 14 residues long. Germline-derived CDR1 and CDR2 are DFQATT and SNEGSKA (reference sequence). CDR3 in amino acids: CSARVPGRNTEAFF. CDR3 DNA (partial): TGCAGTGCTAGAGTTCCAGGGAGGAACACTGAA.

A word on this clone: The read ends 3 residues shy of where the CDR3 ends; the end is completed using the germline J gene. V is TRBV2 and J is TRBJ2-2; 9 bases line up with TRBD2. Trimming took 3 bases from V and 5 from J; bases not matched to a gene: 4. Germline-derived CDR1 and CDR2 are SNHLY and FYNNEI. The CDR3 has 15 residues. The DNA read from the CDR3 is TGTGCCAGCAGTGATATAGCGGGAGAAACCGGGGAG. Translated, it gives CASSDIAGETGE. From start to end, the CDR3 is CASSDIAGETGELFF.

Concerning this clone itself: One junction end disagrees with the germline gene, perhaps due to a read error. The CDR3 bases that were read are TGTTCCAGCAGCTTGGACAGGAACTATGGC. The encoded protein is CSSSLDRNYG. The CDR3 reads in full as CSSSLDRNYGYTF. V gene TRBV7-2 combines with J gene TRBJ1-2, with 7 bases matching TRBD1. The read falls 3 residues short of the CDR3 end, and the missing part is taken from the germline J gene. CDR3 length: 13 amino acids. The germline CDR1 and CDR2 sequences are SGHTA and FQGNSA.

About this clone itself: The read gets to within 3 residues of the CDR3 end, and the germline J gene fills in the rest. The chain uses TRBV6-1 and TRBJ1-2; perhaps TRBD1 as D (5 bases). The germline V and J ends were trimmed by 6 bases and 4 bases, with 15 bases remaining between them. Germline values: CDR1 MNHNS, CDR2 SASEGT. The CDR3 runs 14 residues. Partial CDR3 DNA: TGTGCCAGCAGCGAACTTTCGACAGTCTATGGC. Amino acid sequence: CASSELSTVYG. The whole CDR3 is CASSELSTVYGYTF.

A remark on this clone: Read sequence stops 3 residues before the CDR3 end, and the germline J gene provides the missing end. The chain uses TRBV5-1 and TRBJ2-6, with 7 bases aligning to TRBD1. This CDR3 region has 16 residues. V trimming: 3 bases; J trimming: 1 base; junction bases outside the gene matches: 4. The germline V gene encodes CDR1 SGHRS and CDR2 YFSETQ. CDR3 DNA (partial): TGCGCCAGCAGCTACGGGACAGCTTCTGGGGCCAACGTC. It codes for CASSYGTASGANV. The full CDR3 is CASSYGTASGANVLTF.

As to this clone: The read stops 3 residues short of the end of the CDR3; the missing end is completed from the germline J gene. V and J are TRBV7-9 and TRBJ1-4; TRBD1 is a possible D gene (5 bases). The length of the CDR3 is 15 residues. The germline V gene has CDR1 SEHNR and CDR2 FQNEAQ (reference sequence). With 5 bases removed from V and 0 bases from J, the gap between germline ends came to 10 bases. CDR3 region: CASSDPGTTNEKLFF. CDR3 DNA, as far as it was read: TGTGCCAGCAGCGACCCAGGGACAACTAATGAAAAA.

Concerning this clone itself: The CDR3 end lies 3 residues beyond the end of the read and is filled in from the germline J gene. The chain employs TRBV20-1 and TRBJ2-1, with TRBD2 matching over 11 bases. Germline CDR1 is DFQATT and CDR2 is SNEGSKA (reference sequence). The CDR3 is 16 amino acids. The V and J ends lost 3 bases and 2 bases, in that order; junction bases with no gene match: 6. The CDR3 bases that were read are TGCAGTGCTAGCGGGCGACTAGCGGGAACCTACAATGAG. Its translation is CSASGRLAGTYNE. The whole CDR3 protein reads CSASGRLAGTYNEQFF.

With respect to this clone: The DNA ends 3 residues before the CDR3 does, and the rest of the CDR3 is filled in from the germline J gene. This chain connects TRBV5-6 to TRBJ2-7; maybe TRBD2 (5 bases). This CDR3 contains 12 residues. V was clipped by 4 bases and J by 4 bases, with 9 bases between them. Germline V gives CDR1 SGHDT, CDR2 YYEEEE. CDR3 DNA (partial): TGTGCCAGCAGCGAACTAGAATACGAG. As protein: CASSELEYE. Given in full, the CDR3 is CASSELEYEQYF.

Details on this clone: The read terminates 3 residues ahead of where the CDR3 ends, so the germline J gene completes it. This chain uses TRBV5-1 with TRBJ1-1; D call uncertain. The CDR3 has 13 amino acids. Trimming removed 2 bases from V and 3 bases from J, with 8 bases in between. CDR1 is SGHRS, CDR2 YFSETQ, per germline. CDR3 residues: CASSFSGDTEAFF. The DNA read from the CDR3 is TGCGCCAGCAGCTTTTCCGGGGACACTGAA.

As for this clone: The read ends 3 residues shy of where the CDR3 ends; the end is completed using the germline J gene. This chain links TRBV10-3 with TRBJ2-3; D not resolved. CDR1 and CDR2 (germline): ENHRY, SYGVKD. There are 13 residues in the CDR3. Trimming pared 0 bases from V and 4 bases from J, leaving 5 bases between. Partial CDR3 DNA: TGTGCCATCAGTGAGTCAATCTCAGATACG. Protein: CAISESISDT. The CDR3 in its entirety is CAISESISDTQYF.

The CDR3 DNA, read in part, is TGTGCCAGCAGCCAGGGCCGGGAAAAA. Translation gives CASSQGREK. The entire CDR3 protein reads CASSQGREKLFF. This chain joins TRBV2 and TRBJ1-4; D may be TRBD1 (5 bases). The read terminates 3 residues before the CDR3 end, so the remaining end is supplied by the germline J gene. The V and J ends lost 6 bases and 8 bases respectively, with 10 bases between them. CDR3 size: 12 residues. Per the germline V gene, CDR1 is SNHLY and CDR2 is FYNNEI.

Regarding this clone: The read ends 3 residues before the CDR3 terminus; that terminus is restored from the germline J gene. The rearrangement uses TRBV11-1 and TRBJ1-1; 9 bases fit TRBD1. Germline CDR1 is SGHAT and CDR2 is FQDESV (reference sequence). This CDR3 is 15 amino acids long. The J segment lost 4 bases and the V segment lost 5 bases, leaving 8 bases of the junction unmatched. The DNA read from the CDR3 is TGTGCCAGCAGCCGGGACAGGGTGGTGGGCACTGAA. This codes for CASSRDRVVGTE. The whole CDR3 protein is CASSRDRVVGTEAFF.

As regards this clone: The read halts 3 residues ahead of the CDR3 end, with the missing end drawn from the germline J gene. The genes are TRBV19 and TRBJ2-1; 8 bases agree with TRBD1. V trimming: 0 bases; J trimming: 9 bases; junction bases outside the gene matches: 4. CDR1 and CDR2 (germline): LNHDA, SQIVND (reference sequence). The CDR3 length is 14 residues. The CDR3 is CASSIDSDRAEQFF. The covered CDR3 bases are TGTGCCAGTAGTATAGACTCGGACAGGGCTGAG.

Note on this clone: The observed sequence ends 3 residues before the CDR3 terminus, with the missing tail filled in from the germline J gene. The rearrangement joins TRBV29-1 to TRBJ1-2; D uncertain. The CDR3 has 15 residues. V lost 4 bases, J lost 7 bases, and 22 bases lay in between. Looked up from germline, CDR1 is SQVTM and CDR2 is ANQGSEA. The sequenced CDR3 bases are TGCAGCGTTGGAAAGACTGGAGGTCAGACGTCTGGC. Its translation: CSVGKTGGQTSG. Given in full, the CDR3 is CSVGKTGGQTSGYTF.